The clone carrying this T cell receptor (beta chain) has only one observation. Antigen unknown. Both 60 Vbeta primers and 13 Jbeta primers went into the PCR. Libraries were prepared by immunoSEQ multiplex PCR; TCRdb keeps only in-frame clonotypes and omits some of them. The sample holds about 110,000 clones; approximately 73% are singletons and the top ten take around 7.7%. This sample is part of a study of cytomegalovirus exposure and HLA in healthy donors. Healthy bone marrow donors made up the donors. J gave up 5 bases and V 2 bases, and 5 bases lay outside the gene matches. The CDR3 is 15 amino acids. Germline V CDR1 and CDR2: SNHLY, FYNNEI. Broader study findings: The classifier reportedly diagnosed cytomegalovirus status with high specificity and sensitivity.

This TCR was recovered from a middle-aged man in good health and CMV-seronegative. The chain joins TRBV2 to TRBJ2-2, with TRBD1 identical over 7 bases. Sequenced input: PBMCs. The CDR3 here is CASSERTGSTGELFF. The CDR3 DNA reads as TGTGCCAGCAGTGAAAGGACAGGCAGTACCGGGGAGCTGTTTTTT. The entire variable domain, with the rest obtained from reference TRBV2 and TRBJ2-2, is as follows: EPEVTQTPSHQVTQMGQEVILRCVPISNHLYFYWYRQILGQKVEFLVSFYNNEISEKSEIFDDQFSVERPDGSNFTLKIRSTKLEDSAMYFCASSERTGSTGELFFGEGSRLTVL.